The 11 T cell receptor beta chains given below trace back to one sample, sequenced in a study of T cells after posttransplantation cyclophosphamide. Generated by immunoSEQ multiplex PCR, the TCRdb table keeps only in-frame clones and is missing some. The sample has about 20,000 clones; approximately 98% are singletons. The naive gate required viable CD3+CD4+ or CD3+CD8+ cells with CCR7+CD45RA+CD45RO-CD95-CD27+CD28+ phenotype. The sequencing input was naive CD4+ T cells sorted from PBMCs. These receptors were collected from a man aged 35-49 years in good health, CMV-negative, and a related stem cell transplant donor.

The CDR3 reads CSVVGGGDTQYF. The CDR3, as DNA: TGCAGCGTTGTGGGGGGGGGAGATACGCAGTATTTT. The V and J genes are TRBV29-1 and TRBJ2-3; TRBD2 aligns across 7 bases. V was pared by 4 bases and J by 5 bases, with 3 bases of the junction left unmatched. Germline-derived CDR1 and CDR2 are SQVTM and ANQGSEA. This CDR3 is built from 12 residues.

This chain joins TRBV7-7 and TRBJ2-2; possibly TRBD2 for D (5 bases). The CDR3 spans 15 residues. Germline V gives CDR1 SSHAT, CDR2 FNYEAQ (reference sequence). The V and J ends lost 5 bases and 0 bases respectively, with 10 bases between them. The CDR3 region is CASSPRGANTGELFF. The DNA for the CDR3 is TGTGCCAGCAGCCCTCGGGGAGCGAACACCGGGGAGCTGTTTTTT.

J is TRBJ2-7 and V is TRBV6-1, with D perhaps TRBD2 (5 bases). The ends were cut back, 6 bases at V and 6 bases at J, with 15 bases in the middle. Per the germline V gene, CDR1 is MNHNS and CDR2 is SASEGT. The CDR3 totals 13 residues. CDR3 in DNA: TGTGCCAGCAGGAAGGGAGTAGGAGGCGAGCAGTACTTC. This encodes CASRKGVGGEQYF.

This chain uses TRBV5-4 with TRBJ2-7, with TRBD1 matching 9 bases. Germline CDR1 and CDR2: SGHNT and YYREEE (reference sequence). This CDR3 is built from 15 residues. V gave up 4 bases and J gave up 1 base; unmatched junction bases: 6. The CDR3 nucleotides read TGTGCCAGCAGCAAGGGACAGGGTGCGTCCTACGAGCAGTACTTC. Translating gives CASSKGQGASYEQYF.

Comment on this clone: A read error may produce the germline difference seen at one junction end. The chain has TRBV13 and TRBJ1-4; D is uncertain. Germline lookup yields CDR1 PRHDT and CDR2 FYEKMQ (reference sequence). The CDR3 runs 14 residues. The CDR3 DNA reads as TGTGCCAGCAGCCCTAGTAGGGAGGGTGAAAAACTGCTTTTT. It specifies CASSPSREGEKLLF.

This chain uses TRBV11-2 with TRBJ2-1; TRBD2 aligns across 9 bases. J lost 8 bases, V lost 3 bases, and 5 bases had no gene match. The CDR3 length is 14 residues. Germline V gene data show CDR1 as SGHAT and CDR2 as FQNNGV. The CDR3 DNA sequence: TGTGCCAGCAGCTTTAGCGGGAGCGGCGATGAGCAGTTCTTC. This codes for CASSFSGSGDEQFF.

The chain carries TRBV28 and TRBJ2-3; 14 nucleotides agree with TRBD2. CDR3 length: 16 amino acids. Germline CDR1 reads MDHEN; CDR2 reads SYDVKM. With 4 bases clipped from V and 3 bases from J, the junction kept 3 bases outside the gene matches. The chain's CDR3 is CASSSRTSGRTDTQYF. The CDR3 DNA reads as TGTGCCAGCAGTTCCCGGACTAGCGGGAGGACAGATACGCAGTATTTT.

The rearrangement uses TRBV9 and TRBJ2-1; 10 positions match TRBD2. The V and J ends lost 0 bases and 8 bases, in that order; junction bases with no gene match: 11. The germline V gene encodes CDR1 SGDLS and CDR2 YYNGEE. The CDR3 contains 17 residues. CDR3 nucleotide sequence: TGTGCCAGCAGCGTAGATCCCATCCCTAGCGGGAGCTATGAGCAGTTCTTC. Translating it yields CASSVDPIPSGSYEQFF.

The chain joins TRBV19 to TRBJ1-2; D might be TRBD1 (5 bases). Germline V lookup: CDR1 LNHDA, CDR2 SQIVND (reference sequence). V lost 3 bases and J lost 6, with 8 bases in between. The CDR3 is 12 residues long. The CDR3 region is CASSIAGNGYTF. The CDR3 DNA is TGTGCCAGTAGTATTGCAGGGAATGGCTACACCTTC.

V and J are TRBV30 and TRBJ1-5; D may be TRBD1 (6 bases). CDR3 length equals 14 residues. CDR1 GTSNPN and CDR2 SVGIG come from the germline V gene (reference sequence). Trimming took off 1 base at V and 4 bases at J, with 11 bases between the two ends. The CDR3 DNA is TGTGCCTGGAGTGGAGGACAGCCAAATCAGCCCCAGCATTTT. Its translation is CAWSGGQPNQPQHF.

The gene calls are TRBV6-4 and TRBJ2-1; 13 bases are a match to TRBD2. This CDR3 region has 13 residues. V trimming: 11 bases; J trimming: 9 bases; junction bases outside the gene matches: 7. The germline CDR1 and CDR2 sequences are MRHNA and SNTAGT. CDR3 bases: TGTGCCTCCCGGACTAGCGGGAGTACTGAGCAGTTCTTC. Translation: CASRTSGSTEQFF.